This TCR beta chain came from a study of T cell responses to AZD1222 COVID-19 vaccine. The protocol was immunoSEQ multiplex PCR, while the TCRdb copy is restricted to in-frame clones and leaves out a portion. The repertoire holds about 83,000 clones, approximately 90% seen once, with approximately 30% in the top ten. Second doses that came at about 4 or about 12 weeks were put together. There are a few counts of this clone. The CDR3 extends over 17 amino acids. Germline V lookup: CDR1 MGHRA, CDR2 YSYEKL. V gave up 6 bases and J gave up 0 bases, with 19 bases separating them. The V call is TRBV4-1, the J call TRBJ2-3; D is perhaps TRBD2 (5 bases). This clonotype was obtained from an adult who received the AZD1222 COVID-19 vaccine. Sequences were derived from peripheral blood, sampled 28 days after the second AZD1222 dose. CDR3 sequence reads: CASRPGGRANSTDTQYF. The DNA for the CDR3 is TGCGCCAGCAGACCCGGTGGGCGGGCCAACAGCACAGATACGCAGTATTTT.